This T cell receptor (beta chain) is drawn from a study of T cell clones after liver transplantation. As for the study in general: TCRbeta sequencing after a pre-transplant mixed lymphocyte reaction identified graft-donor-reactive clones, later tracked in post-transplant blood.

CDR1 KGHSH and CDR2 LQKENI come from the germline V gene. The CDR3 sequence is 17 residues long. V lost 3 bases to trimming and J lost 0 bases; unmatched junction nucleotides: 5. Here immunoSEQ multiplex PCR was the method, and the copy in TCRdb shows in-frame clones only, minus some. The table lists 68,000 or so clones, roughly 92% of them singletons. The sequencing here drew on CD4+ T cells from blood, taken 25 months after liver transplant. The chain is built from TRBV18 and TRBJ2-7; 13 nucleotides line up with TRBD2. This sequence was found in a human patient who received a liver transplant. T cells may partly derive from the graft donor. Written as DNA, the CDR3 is TGTGCCAGCTCACCGACGGGACTAGCGGGAAGCTCCTACGAGCAGTACTTC. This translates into CASSPTGLAGSSYEQYF.